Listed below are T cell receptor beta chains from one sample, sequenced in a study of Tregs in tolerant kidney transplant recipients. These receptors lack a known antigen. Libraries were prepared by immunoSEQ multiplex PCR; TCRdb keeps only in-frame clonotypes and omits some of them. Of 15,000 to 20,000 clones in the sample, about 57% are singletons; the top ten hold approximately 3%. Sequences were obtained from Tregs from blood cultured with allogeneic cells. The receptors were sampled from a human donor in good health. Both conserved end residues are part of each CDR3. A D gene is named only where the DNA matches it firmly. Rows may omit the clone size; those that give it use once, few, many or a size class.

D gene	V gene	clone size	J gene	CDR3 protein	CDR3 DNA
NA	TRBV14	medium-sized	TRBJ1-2	CASSQVGGGERNGYTF	TGTGCCAGCAGCCAAGTGGGAGGGGGTGAAAGGAATGGCTACACCTTC
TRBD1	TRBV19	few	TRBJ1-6	CASSGTGNSPLHF	TGTGCCAGTTCCGGGACAGGAAATTCACCCCTCCACTTT
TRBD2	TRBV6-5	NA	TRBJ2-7	CASSRLAGGPRQYF	TGTGCCAGCAGCCGACTAGCGGGAGGGCCCAGGCAGTACTTC
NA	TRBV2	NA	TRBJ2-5	CASKSRGETQYF	TGTGCCAGCAAATCTCGCGGGGAGACCCAGTACTTC
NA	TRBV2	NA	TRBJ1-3	CASSPQGFGNTIYF	TGTGCCAGCAGTCCACAGGGCTTTGGAAACACCATATATTTT
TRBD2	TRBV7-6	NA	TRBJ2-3	CASSPRGSGRGTDTQYF	TGTGCCAGCAGCCCAAGAGGTAGCGGGAGGGGCACAGATACGCAGTATTTT
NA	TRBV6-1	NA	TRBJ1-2	CASSGRTRDGYTF	TGTGCCAGCAGTGGGCGGACCCGCGATGGCTACACCTTC
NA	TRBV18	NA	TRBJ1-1	CASSPPRASGTEAFF	TGTGCCAGCTCACCACCCAGGGCGTCAGGCACTGAAGCTTTCTTT
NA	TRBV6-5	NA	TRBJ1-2	CASSRDKNYGYTF	TGTGCCAGCAGCCGGGACAAAAACTATGGCTACACCTTC
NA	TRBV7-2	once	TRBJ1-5	CASSLGGLRNQPQHF	TGTGCCAGCAGCTTAGGGGGGCTTCGCAATCAGCCCCAGCATTTT
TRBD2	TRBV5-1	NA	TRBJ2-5	CASSFLGREETQYF	TGCGCCAGCAGCTTTTTGGGGCGGGAGGAGACCCAGTACTTC
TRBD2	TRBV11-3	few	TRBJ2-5	CASTRTSGSEETQYF	TGTGCCAGCACCCGGACTAGCGGGAGTGAAGAGACCCAGTACTTC
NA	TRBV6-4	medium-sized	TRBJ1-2	CASSEEGRGGYTF	TGTGCCAGCTCCGAGGAGGGAAGAGGTGGCTACACCTTC
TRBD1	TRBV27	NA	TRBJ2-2	CASTPRRDRVNTGELFF	TGTGCCAGTACCCCCCGGCGGGACAGGGTGAACACCGGGGAGCTGTTTTTT
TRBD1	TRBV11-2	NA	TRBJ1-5	CASSLGQGVNQPQHF	TGTGCCAGCAGCTTGGGCCAGGGGGTTAATCAGCCCCAGCATTTT
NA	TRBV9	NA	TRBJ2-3	CASTKGVGLDTQYF	TGTGCCAGCACCAAGGGGGTGGGCTTAGATACGCAGTATTTT
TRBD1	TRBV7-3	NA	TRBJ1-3	CASSLRQGGPTIYF	TGTGCCAGCAGCTTAAGACAGGGGGGTCCCACCATATATTTT
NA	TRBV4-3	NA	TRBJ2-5	CASSQGSTSQETQYF	TGCGCCAGCAGCCAAGGCTCGACTAGCCAAGAGACCCAGTACTTC
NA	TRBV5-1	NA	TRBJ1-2	CASSFSGTTQRGYTF	TGCGCCAGCAGCTTCTCCGGGACAACGCAAAGGGGCTACACCTTC
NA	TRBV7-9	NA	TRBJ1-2	CASSRELGDHGYTF	TGCGCCAGCAGCCGAGAGTTAGGGGACCATGGCTACACCTTC